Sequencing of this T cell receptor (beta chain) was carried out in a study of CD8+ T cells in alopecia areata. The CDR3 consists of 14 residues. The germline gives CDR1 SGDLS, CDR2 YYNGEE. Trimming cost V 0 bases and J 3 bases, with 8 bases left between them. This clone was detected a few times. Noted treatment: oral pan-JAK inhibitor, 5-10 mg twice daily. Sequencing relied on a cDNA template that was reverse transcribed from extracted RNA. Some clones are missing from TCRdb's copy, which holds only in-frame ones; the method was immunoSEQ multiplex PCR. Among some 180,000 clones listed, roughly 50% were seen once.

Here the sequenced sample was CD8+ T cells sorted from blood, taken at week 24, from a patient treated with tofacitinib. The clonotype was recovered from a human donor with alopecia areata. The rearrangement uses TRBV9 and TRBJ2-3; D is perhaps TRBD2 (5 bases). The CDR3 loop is CASSVGGLTDTQYF. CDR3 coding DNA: TGTGCCAGCAGCGTAGGCGGACTGACAGATACGCAGTATTTT.